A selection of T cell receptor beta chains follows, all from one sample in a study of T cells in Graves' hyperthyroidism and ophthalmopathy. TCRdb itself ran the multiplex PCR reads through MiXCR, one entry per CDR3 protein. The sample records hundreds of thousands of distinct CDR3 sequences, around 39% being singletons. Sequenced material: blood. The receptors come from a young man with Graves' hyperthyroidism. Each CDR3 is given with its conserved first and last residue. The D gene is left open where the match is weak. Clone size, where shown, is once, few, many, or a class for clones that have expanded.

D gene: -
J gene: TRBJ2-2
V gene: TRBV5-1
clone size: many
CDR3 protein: CASSFSLNTGELFF
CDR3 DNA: TGCGCCAGCAGCTTTTCCTTGAACACCGGGGAGCTGTTTTTT

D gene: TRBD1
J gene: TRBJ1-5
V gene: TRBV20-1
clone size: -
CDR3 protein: CSAQLGTGSQPQHF
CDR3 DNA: TGCAGTGCGCAGCTCGGGACAGGGAGTCAGCCCCAGCATTTT

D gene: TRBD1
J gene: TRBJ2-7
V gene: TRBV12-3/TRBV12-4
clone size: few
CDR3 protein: CASTQRDRLYEQYF
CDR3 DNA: TGTGCCAGCACACAACGGGACAGGTTATACGAGCAGTACTTC

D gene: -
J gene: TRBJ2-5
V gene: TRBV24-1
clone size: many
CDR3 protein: CATSSGAVETQYF
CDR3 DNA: TGTGCCACCAGTTCCGGGGCGGTTGAGACCCAGTACTTC

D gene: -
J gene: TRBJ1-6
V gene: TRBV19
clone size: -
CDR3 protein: CASSLPGRPNSPLHF
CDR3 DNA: TGTGCCAGTAGCCTGCCGGGACGGCCAAATTCACCCCTCCACTTT

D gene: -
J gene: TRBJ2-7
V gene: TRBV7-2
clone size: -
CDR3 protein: CASRSPGPFYEQYF
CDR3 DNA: TGTGCCAGCAGGTCACCGGGACCCTTCTACGAGCAGTACTTC

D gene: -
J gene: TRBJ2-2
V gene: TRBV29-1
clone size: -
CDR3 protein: CSVGSTGFTGELFF
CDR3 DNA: TGCAGCGTTGGGTCTACAGGGTTCACCGGGGAGCTGTTTTTT

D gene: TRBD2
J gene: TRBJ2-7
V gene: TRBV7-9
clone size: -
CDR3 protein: CASALGEREWDEQYF
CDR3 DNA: TGTGCCAGCGCCTTAGGAGAGCGGGAGTGGGACGAGCAGTACTTC

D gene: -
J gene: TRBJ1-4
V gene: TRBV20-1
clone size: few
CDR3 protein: CSAPGQGGEKLFF
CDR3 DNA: TGCAGTGCCCCCGGGCAGGGAGGTGAAAAACTGTTTTTT

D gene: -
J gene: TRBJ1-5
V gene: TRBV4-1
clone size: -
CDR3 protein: CASSQEISRRNQPQHF
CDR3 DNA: TGCGCCAGCAGCCAAGAGATTTCGCGGCGCAATCAGCCCCAGCATTTT

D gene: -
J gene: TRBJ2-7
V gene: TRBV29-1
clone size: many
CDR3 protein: CSVEGRRPYEQYF
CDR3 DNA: TGCAGCGTTGAGGGTCGGCGGCCCTACGAGCAGTACTTC

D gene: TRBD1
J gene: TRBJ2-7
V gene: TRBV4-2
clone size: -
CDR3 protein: CASSQDPGQGWNEQYF
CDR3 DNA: TGTGCCAGCAGCCAAGATCCCGGACAGGGGTGGAACGAGCAGTACTTC

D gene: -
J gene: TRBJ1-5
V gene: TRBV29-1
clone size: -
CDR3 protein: CSLERQPQHF
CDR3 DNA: TGCAGTTTGGAACGACAGCCCCAGCATTTT

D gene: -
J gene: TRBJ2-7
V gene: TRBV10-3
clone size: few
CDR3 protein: CAISGKPDHDSIPYEQYF
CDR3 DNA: TGTGCCATCAGTGGAAAGCCGGACCACGACAGCATCCCCTACGAGCAGTACTTC

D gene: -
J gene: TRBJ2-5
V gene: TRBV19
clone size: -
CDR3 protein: CAWIGRDLETQYF
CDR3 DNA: TGTGCCTGGATCGGAAGGGACCTAGAGACCCAGTACTTC

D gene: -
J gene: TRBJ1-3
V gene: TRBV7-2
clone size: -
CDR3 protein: CASGGVSGNTIYF
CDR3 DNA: TGTGCCAGCGGGGGGGTTTCTGGAAACACCATATATTTT

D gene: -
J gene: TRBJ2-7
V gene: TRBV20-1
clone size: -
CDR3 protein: CSARKDRPEQYF
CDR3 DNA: TGCAGTGCTAGGAAAGACAGGCCAGAGCAGTACTTC

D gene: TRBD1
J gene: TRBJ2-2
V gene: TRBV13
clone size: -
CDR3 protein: CASTIRDRGNTGELFF
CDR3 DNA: TGTGCCAGCACCATCCGGGACAGGGGCAACACCGGGGAGCTGTTTTTT

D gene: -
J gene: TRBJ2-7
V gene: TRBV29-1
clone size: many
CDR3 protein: CSVVTDIDYEQYF
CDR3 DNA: TGCAGCGTTGTAACAGACATTGACTACGAGCAGTACTTC

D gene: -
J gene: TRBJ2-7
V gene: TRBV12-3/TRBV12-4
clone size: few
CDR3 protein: CASMLEASYEQYF
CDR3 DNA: TGTGCCAGCATGCTAGAAGCCTCCTACGAGCAGTACTTC

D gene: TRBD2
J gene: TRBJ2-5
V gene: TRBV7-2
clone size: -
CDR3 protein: CASSSSPGRVAGVETQYF
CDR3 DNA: TGTGCCAGCAGCTCCTCTCCTGGGCGTGTGGCGGGAGTGGAGACCCAGTACTTC

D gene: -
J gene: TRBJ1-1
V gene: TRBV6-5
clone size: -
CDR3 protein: CASPTGLSEAFF
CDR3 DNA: TGTGCCAGCCCGACGGGATTGTCTGAAGCTTTCTTT

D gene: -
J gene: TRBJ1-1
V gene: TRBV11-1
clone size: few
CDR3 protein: CASSSGFTEAFF
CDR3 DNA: TGTGCCAGCAGCTCGGGGTTCACTGAAGCTTTCTTT

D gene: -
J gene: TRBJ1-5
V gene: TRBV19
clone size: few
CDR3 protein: CASTLSLGNQPQHF
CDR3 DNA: TGTGCCAGTACCCTCAGTCTCGGCAATCAGCCCCAGCATTTT

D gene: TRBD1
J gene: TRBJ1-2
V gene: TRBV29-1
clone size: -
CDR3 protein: CSVESGTGTYGYTF
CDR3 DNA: TGCAGCGTTGAGTCCGGGACAGGAACCTATGGCTACACCTTC

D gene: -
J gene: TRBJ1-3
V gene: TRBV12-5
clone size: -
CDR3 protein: CASVEDGNTIYF
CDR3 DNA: TGTGCTAGTGTTGAAGATGGAAACACCATATATTTT

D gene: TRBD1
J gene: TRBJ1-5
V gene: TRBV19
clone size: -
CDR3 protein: CASNPLVRTGINQPQHF
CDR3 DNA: TGTGCCAGTAACCCACTCGTCCGGACAGGTATCAATCAGCCCCAGCATTTT

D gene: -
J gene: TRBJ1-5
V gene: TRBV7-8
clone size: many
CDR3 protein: CASSQGGLWQPQHF
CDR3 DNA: TGTGCCAGCAGCCAGGGTGGTCTCTGGCAGCCCCAGCATTTT

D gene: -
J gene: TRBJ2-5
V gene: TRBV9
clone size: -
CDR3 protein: CASTRGIQTQYF
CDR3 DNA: TGTGCCAGCACCCGAGGGATCCAGACCCAGTACTTC